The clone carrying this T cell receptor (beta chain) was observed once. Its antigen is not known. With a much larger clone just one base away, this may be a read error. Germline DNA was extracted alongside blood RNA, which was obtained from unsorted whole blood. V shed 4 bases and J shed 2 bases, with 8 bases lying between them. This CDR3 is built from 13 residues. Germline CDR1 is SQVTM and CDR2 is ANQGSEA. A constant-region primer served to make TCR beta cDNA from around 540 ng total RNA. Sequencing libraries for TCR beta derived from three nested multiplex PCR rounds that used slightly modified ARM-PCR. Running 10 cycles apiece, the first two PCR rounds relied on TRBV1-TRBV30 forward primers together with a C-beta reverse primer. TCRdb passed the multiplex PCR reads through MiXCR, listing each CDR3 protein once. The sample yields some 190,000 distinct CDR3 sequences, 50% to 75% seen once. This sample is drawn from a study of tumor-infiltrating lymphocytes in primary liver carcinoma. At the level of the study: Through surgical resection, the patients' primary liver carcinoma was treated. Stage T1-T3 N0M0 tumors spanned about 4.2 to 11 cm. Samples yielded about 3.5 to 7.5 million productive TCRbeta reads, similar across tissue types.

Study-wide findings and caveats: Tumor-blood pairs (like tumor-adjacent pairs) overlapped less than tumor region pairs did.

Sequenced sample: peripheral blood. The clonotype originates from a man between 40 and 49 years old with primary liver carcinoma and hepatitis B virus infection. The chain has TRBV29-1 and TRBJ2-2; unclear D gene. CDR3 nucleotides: TGCAGCGTTGTGGCAAGCAACACCGGGGAGCTGTTTTTT. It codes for CSVVASNTGELFF.